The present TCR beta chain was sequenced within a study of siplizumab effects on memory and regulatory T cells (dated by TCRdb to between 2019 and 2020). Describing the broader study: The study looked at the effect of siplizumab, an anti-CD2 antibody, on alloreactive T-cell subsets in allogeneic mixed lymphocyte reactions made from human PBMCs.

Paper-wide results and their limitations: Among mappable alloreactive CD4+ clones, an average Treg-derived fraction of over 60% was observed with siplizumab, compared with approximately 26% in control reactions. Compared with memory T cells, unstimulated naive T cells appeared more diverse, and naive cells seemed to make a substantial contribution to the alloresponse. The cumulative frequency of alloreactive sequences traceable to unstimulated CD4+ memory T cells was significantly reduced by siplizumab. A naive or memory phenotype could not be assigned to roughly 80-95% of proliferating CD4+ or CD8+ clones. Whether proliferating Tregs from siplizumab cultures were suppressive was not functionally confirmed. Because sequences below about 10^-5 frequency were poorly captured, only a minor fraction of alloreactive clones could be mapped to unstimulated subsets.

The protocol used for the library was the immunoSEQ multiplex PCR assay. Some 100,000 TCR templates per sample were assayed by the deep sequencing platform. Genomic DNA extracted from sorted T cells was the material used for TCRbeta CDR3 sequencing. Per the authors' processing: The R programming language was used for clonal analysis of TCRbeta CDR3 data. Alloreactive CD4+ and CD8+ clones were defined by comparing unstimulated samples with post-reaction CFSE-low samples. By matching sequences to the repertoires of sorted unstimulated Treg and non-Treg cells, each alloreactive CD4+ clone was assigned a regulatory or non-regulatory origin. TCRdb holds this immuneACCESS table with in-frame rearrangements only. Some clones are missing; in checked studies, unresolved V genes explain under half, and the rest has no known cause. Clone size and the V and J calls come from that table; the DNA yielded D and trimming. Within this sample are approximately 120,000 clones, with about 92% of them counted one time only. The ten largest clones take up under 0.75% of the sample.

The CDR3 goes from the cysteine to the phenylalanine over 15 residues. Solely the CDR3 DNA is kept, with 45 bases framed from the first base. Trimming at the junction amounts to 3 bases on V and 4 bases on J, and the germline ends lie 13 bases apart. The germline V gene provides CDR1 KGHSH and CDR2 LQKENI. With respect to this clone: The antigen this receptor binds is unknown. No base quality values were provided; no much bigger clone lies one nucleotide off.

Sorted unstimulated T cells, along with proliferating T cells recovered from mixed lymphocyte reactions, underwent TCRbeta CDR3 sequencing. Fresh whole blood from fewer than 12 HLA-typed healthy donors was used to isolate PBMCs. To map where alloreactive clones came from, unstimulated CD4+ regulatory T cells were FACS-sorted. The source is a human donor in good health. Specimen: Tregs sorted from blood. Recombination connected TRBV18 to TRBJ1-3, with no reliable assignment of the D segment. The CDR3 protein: CASSPGVVSGNTIYF. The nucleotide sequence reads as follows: TGTGCCAGCTCACCGGGAGTAGTATCCGGAAACACCATATATTTT.